What follows is one TCR beta chain and its context. Treatment described: around 19 received Ad26.COV2.S at low or high dose, single or two shots; several received placebo; per-sample allocation not given. After the first vaccine or placebo injection, samples were drawn on day 63. An adult aged 18-55 years in Boston served as the donor. As its vector, the vaccine had Ad26, which expressed Wuhan-strain SARS-CoV-2 spike. Germline CDR1 is SQVTM and CDR2 is ANQGSEA. The CDR3 covers 12 residues. This sample stems from a study of Ad26.COV2.S vaccination and SARS-CoV-2 variants. The protocol was immunoSEQ multiplex PCR, while the TCRdb copy is restricted to in-frame clones and leaves out a portion. The sample has 380,000 or so clones, about 87% seen once.

The TCR was taken from a person between 18 and 59 years old who received the Ad26.COV2.S COVID-19 vaccine or a placebo. V gene TRBV29-1 combines with J gene TRBJ2-2; D is tentatively TRBD1 or TRBD2 (5 bases each). Sequenced here: peripheral blood, sampled in a trial of Ad26.COV2.S vaccine versus placebo. The CDR3: CSGGGTTGELFF. The CDR3 region has the DNA TGCTCTGGCGGTGGGACCACCGGGGAGCTGTTTTTT.